The 17 T cell receptor beta chains below all came from one sample that was sequenced in a study of CD8+ T cells in alopecia areata. Once RNA had been extracted, it was reverse transcribed into cDNA to act as the sequencing template. The method was immunoSEQ multiplex PCR; TCRdb's version includes in-frame clones alone and lacks a portion of them. The profile covers 140,000 or so clones, with 45% to 60% appearing a single time and 0.95% to 1% taken by the ten largest. This specimen was CD4+ T cells sorted from blood, taken at week 0. These receptors were taken from a human donor with alopecia areata.

V and J are TRBV5-6 and TRBJ2-2, with 7 bases matching TRBD1. The germline gives CDR1 SGHDT, CDR2 YYEEEE. The CDR3 has 15 amino acids. V lost 4 bases and J lost 1; bases outside the gene matches: 4. The CDR3 DNA sequence: TGTGCCAGCAGCCGGGACAGAAAGAACACCGGGGAGCTGTTTTTT. It encodes CASSRDRKNTGELFF.

This clone was counted only a few times. This rearrangement joins TRBV7-3 to TRBJ1-2, with D possibly being TRBD1 (5 bases). The germline CDR1 and CDR2 sequences are SGHTA and FQGTGA. The ends were cut back, 3 bases at V and 4 bases at J, with 9 bases in the middle. This CDR3 has 13 amino acids. CDR3 DNA sequence: TGTGCCAGCAGCTTGACCGGGACCTATGGCTACACCTTC. Its protein product is CASSLTGTYGYTF.

The CDR3, as DNA: TGCGCCAGCTCGCGCGGGAGCGCGGAGACCCAGTACTTC. Encoded protein: CASSRGSAETQYF. This rearrangement joins TRBV5-1 to TRBJ2-5; 7 bases are a match to TRBD2. Germline V gene data show CDR1 as SGHRS and CDR2 as YFSETQ. The CDR3 contains 13 residues. V gave up 7 bases and J gave up 5 bases; unmatched junction bases: 8.

The chain has TRBV2 and TRBJ1-1; D call uncertain. Trimming shortened V by 6 bases and J by 8 bases, and 13 bases separated the two germline ends. Germline-derived CDR1 and CDR2 are SNHLY and FYNNEI. This CDR3 has 12 residues. In nucleotides, the CDR3 is TGTGCCAGCAGGGACCTTCCAAGGGAAGCTTTCTTT. It codes for CASRDLPREAFF.

This clone occurred a few times. As DNA, the CDR3 is TGCAGCGTTTCACAGGGAAATCAGCCCCAGCATTTT. It translates to CSVSQGNQPQHF. V gene TRBV29-1 combines with J gene TRBJ1-5, with D perhaps TRBD1 (6 bases). Trimming left V 5 bases short and J 4 bases short, with 9 bases between. The length of the CDR3 is 12 residues. Looked up from germline, CDR1 is SQVTM and CDR2 is ANQGSEA. The full variable domain, its missing parts supplied by reference TRBV29-1 and TRBJ1-5, is SAVISQKPSRDICQRGTSLTIQCQVDSQVTMMFWYRQQPGQSLTLIATANQGSEATYESGFVIDKFPISRPNLTFSTLTVSNMSPEDSSIYLCSVSQGNQPQHFGDGTRLSIL.

This clone has just one count. The gene calls are TRBV29-1 and TRBJ2-7; 12 bases match TRBD2. Trimming removed 4 bases from V and 5 bases from J; junction bases left unmatched: 15. The germline V gene has CDR1 SQVTM and CDR2 ANQGSEA. CDR3 length: 17 residues. The CDR3 sequence is CSVVSQLAGGISHEQYF. CDR3 nucleotides: TGCAGCGTTGTCTCGCAACTAGCGGGAGGAATTTCCCACGAGCAGTACTTC.

The V gene is TRBV7-9, the J gene TRBJ2-1, with D uncertain. The germline CDR1 and CDR2 sequences are SEHNR and FQNEAQ (reference sequence). V lost 3 bases and J lost 5, with 11 bases in between. This CDR3 has 14 residues. The CDR3: CASSFREVNNEQFF. CDR3 DNA sequence: TGTGCCAGCAGCTTTCGTGAGGTAAACAATGAGCAGTTCTTC.

This chain joins TRBV7-2 and TRBJ2-3, with D possibly matching TRBD2 (5 bases). CDR1 is SGHTA and CDR2 is FQGNSA in the germline V gene. The ends were cut back, 3 bases at V and 6 bases at J, with 13 bases in the middle. The CDR3 has 14 residues. The CDR3 DNA reads TGTGCCAGCAGCTTCAATACTAGTCCCGATACGCAGTATTTT. It yields the protein CASSFNTSPDTQYF. Filled out from reference TRBV7-2 and TRBJ2-3, the complete variable domain reads GAGVSQSPSNKVTEKGKDVELRCDPISGHTALYWYRQSLGQGLEFLIYFQGNSAPDKSGLPSDRFSAERTGGSVSTLTIQRTQQEDSAVYLCASSFNTSPDTQYFGPGTRLTVL.

This rearrangement joins TRBV29-1 to TRBJ2-3; possibly TRBD2 for D (6 bases). The germline V and J ends were trimmed by 2 bases and 1 base, with 10 bases remaining between them. In germline, CDR1 is SQVTM, CDR2 ANQGSEA. The CDR3 is 14 amino acids. CDR3 DNA sequence: TGCAGCGTTGAATCGGGGGATGGCACAGATACGCAGTATTTT. This translates into CSVESGDGTDTQYF.

Regarding this clone: At the DNA level, this CDR3 is encoded by other sequences in the same sample as well. As DNA, the CDR3 is TGCGCCAGCAGCTTGGACGGAACTAGCACAGATACGCAGTATTTT. Its protein is CASSLDGTSTDTQYF. The gene calls are TRBV5-1 and TRBJ2-3; no clear D gene. Germline CDR1 is SGHRS and CDR2 is YFSETQ. This CDR3 spans 15 amino acids. The V end was cut by 0 bases, the J end by 0 bases, with 8 bases between.

CDR3 DNA sequence: TGCGCCAGCAGTCAGGGGGGGACCCAGTACTTC. The encoded protein is CASSQGGTQYF. The V call is TRBV4-3, the J call TRBJ2-5, with a tentative D call TRBD1 (7 bases). The germline V gene encodes CDR1 LGHNA and CDR2 YSLEER. This CDR3 has 11 residues. Deletions cut 6 bases from V and 7 bases from J, with 9 bases between.

The chain has TRBV29-1 and TRBJ2-5; 8 bases align to TRBD1. The germline gives CDR1 SQVTM, CDR2 ANQGSEA. Trimming at V came to 7 bases and at J to 1 base, leaving 8 bases not matched to a gene. There are 14 residues in the CDR3. CDR3 coding DNA: TGCAGCGGCCGCGTACAGGGGGGCCAAGAGACCCAGTACTTC. Its protein product is CSGRVQGGQETQYF.

This chain connects TRBV29-1 to TRBJ2-7, with a tentative D call TRBD2 (7 bases). Per germline, CDR1 SQVTM and CDR2 ANQGSEA. The length of the CDR3 is 13 residues. V was shortened by 7 bases and J by 0 bases, with 13 bases between the two germline ends. The CDR3 loop is CSGGGTYSYEQYF. CDR3 bases: TGCAGCGGGGGGGGCACCTACTCCTACGAGCAGTACTTC.

The gene calls are TRBV30 and TRBJ1-1, with TRBD1 matching 8 bases. Trimming at V came to 5 bases and at J to 6 bases, leaving 17 bases not matched to a gene. The germline CDR1 and CDR2 sequences are GTSNPN and SVGIG (reference sequence). The CDR3 spans 16 residues. The CDR3 nucleotides are TGTGCCTGGTTAAGCCCCAGGACAGGGAAGATACCTGAAGCTTTCTTT. Translated: CAWLSPRTGKIPEAFF.

This clone was counted once. The CDR3 loop reads CAWSRRGAYEQYF. The CDR3 coding sequence is TGTGCCTGGAGTAGAAGGGGCGCCTACGAGCAGTACTTC. The rearrangement uses TRBV30 and TRBJ2-7; D may be TRBD1 (5 bases). Germline V lookup: CDR1 GTSNPN, CDR2 SVGIG (reference sequence). The V gene lost 2 bases and the J gene lost 2 bases, with 10 bases spanning the gap. The CDR3 is 13 residues long.

For the CDR3, the DNA is TGCAGCGTTGAAACTCCCGAGGACATTCAGTACTTC. This translates into CSVETPEDIQYF. V is TRBV29-1 and J is TRBJ2-4; D is uncertain. From germline, CDR1 is SQVTM and CDR2 ANQGSEA. CDR3 length equals 12 residues. Trimming shortened V by 2 bases and J by 8 bases, and 10 bases separated the two germline ends.

In its sample, this clone was seen a few times. The chain has TRBV28 and TRBJ2-2; a possible D gene is TRBD2 (5 bases). The V end lost 1 base, the J end lost 6 bases, and 9 bases lay between the germline ends. The CDR3 is made up of 14 amino acids. Germline CDR1 is MDHEN and CDR2 is SYDVKM. The CDR3 coding sequence is TGTGCCAGCAGTTTATCCGGGGTGGCCGGGGAGCTGTTTTTT. Its protein is CASSLSGVAGELFF.